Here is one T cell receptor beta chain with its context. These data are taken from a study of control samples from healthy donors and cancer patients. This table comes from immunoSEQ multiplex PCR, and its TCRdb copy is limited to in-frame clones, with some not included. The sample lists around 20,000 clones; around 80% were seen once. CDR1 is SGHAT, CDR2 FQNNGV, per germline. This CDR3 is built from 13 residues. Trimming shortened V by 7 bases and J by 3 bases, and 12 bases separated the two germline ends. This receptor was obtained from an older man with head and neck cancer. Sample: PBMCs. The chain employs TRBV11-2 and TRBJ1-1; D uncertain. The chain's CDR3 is CASTRMYDTEAFF. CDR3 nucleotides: TGTGCCAGCACCCGAATGTACGACACTGAAGCTTTCTTT.